Listed here are 17 T cell receptor beta chains from one sample, sequenced in a study of shared clonotypes between healthy human individuals. Produced via immunoSEQ multiplex PCR; TCRdb's table is partial and in-frame only. The repertoire has 740,000 or so clones, around four fifths of them found once; the top ten carry 1.5% to 2%. Sequenced material: memory CD4+ T cells sorted from blood. Subset specified: CD45RA-negative fraction. Receptor source: a woman aged 25 to 39 in good health.

J is TRBJ2-3 and V is TRBV19, with TRBD2 matching over 14 bases. Germline CDR1 and CDR2: LNHDA and SQIVND (reference sequence). The length of the CDR3 is 19 residues. The junction had 20 bases not matched to a gene; V was cut back by 6 bases and J by 9 bases. This CDR3 is CASSQLSGTSGRPARTQYF. The CDR3 DNA follows: TGTGCCAGTAGCCAGCTGTCCGGGACTAGCGGGAGACCCGCCCGGACGCAGTATTTT.

The chain uses TRBV14 and TRBJ2-1, with 9 bases matching TRBD2. J gave up 9 bases and V 4 bases, and 10 bases lay outside the gene matches. Per germline, CDR1 SGHDN and CDR2 FVKESK. The CDR3 is 15 amino acids. The DNA for the CDR3 is TGTGCCAGCAGCCGCAGGGCGGGAGGGGCGGTTGAGCAGTTCTTC. It yields the protein CASSRRAGGAVEQFF.

The CDR3 nucleotides are TGTGCCAGCAGTTACACCGGGACGAAGAACAATGAGCAGTTCTTC. Translation: CASSYTGTKNNEQFF. The rearrangement links TRBV6-5 to TRBJ2-1; perhaps D is TRBD1 or TRBD2 (5 bases each). There are 15 residues in the CDR3. The V gene lost 2 bases and the J gene lost 5 bases, with 13 bases spanning the gap. The V gene's germline CDR1 is MNHEY and CDR2 SVGAGI.

The V and J genes are TRBV11-3 and TRBJ2-7; 8 bases fit TRBD2. The germline V gene has CDR1 SGHNT and CDR2 YENEEA. Trimming cost V 5 bases and J 7 bases; bases outside gene matches: 7. The CDR3 is made up of 13 amino acids. The CDR3 is CASSPHGGEEQYF. As DNA, the CDR3 is TGTGCCAGCAGCCCTCACGGGGGGGAAGAGCAGTACTTC.

The chain uses TRBV2 and TRBJ1-2; 8 nucleotides align to TRBD1. The germline V gene encodes CDR1 SNHLY and CDR2 FYNNEI. The CDR3 totals 13 residues. V lost 6 bases to trimming and J lost 6 bases; unmatched junction nucleotides: 6. The CDR3 sequence: CASRDRASHGYTF. As DNA, the CDR3 is TGTGCCAGCAGGGACAGGGCCTCCCATGGCTACACCTTC.

This clone was observed a single time. The V call is TRBV18, the J call TRBJ2-3; TRBD1 matches 7 bases. The CDR3 is made up of 14 amino acids. CDR1 is KGHSH and CDR2 is LQKENI in the germline V gene. The ends lost 4 bases at V and 1 base at J; junction bases unmatched: 2. CDR3 residues: CASSLQGRTDTQYF. CDR3 DNA: TGTGCCAGCTCACTACAGGGGCGCACAGATACGCAGTATTTT. Supplemented by reference TRBV18 and TRBJ2-3, the full variable domain reads NAGVMQNPRHLVRRRGQEARLRCSPMKGHSHVYWYRQLPEEGLKFMVYLQKENIIDESGMPKERFSAEFPKEGPSILRIQQVVRGDSAAYFCASSLQGRTDTQYFGPGTRLTVL.

The chain uses TRBV5-1 and TRBJ2-1; 7 bases fit TRBD2. V was pared by 5 bases and J by 5 bases, with 10 bases of the junction left unmatched. This CDR3 is built from 15 residues. Germline V gives CDR1 SGHRS, CDR2 YFSETQ. The CDR3 DNA sequence: TGCGCCAGCAGTCGACTGGCGGGAGTGGACAATGAGCAGTTCTTC. Its translation: CASSRLAGVDNEQFF.

V usage is TRBV10-3 and J usage is TRBJ2-1; D is undetermined. Deletions cut 4 bases from V and 0 bases from J, with 13 bases between. This CDR3 has 16 residues. Germline V gene lookup returns CDR1 ENHRY and CDR2 SYGVKD. DNA for the CDR3: TGTGCCATCAGTGTCATAGACGGAACCTCCTACAATGAGCAGTTCTTC. Encoded protein: CAISVIDGTSYNEQFF.

The chain recombines TRBV7-2 with TRBJ2-4; D might be TRBD1 (5 bases). This CDR3 comprises 16 residues. Germline V lookup: CDR1 SGHTA, CDR2 FQGNSA. V gave up 3 bases and J gave up 6 bases, with 18 bases separating them. CDR3 residues: CASSFQDRGFSNIQYF. For the CDR3, the DNA is TGTGCCAGCAGCTTTCAGGATAGGGGTTTCTCAAACATTCAGTACTTC.

This chain joins TRBV29-1 and TRBJ1-4, with D possibly being TRBD1 (5 bases). CDR3 length equals 14 residues. From germline, CDR1 is SQVTM and CDR2 ANQGSEA. V lost 3 bases and J lost 5, with 13 bases in between. CDR3 sequence: CSVEFLGENEKLFF. The CDR3 nucleotides are TGCAGCGTTGAGTTTTTGGGGGAGAATGAAAAACTGTTTTTT.

The V gene is TRBV2, the J gene TRBJ2-7; D might be TRBD1 (5 bases). The CDR3 sequence is 11 residues long. Germline CDR1 reads SNHLY; CDR2 reads FYNNEI. V lost 9 bases and J 3 bases, leaving 9 bases between the germline ends. CDR3: CASGQNYEQYF. CDR3 DNA: TGTGCCAGTGGACAAAACTACGAGCAGTACTTC.

The chain combines TRBV19 with TRBJ2-1; TRBD2 matches at 8 bases. The CDR3 length is 16 residues. Germline trimming cut 0 bases from V and 5 bases from J; bases unmatched to any gene: 6. The germline V gene encodes CDR1 LNHDA and CDR2 SQIVND (reference sequence). The CDR3 loop is CASSIEGGSGNNEQFF. CDR3 DNA sequence: TGTGCCAGTAGTATAGAGGGGGGTAGCGGGAACAATGAGCAGTTCTTC.

The gene calls are TRBV6-5 and TRBJ1-6; D gene unclear. With 6 bases removed from V and 7 bases from J, the gap between germline ends came to 10 bases. The CDR3 is made up of 13 amino acids. Germline values: CDR1 MNHEY, CDR2 SVGAGI. The DNA for the CDR3 is TGTGCCAGCAGATCGAGACCCAATTCACCCCTCCACTTT. It codes for CASRSRPNSPLHF.

The chain couples TRBV7-9 to TRBJ2-1; 9 positions agree with TRBD2. J lost 7 bases, V lost 5 bases, and 21 bases had no gene match. The CDR3 covers 19 residues. Germline V gene data show CDR1 as SEHNR and CDR2 as FQNEAQ (reference sequence). CDR3 region: CASSPDWAAFGGRANEQFF. The CDR3 DNA follows: TGTGCCAGCAGCCCAGACTGGGCCGCGTTTGGCGGGAGGGCGAATGAGCAGTTCTTC. The variable domain in full, with the rest retrieved from reference TRBV7-9 and TRBJ2-1, is DTGVSQNPRHKITKRGQNVTFRCDPISEHNRLYWYRQTLGQGPEFLTYFQNEAQLEKSRLLSDRFSAERPKGSFSTLEIQRTEQGDSAMYLCASSPDWAAFGGRANEQFFGPGTRLTVL.

The chain has TRBV19 and TRBJ1-1; D remains ambiguous. CDR1 LNHDA and CDR2 SQIVND come from the germline V gene (reference sequence). V lost 4 bases to trimming and J lost 4 bases, with 13 bases between them. The CDR3 length is 14 residues. The CDR3 DNA reads as TGTGCCAGTAGTACCCTTGCTTGGGGCACTGAAGCTTTCTTT. Translated, it gives CASSTLAWGTEAFF.

V gene TRBV7-2 combines with J gene TRBJ2-1; 8 bases match TRBD2. The V segment lost 4 bases and the J segment 8 bases; nucleotides outside the gene matches: 7. The CDR3 totals 14 residues. Germline CDR1 and CDR2: SGHTA and FQGNSA. DNA for the CDR3: TGTGCCAGCAGCTCAGCGGGAGTTGTCTATGAGCAGTTCTTC. Protein sequence: CASSSAGVVYEQFF.

The chain combines TRBV7-9 with TRBJ2-3; D uncertain. Germline V gene sequence: CDR1 SEHNR, CDR2 FQNEAQ (reference sequence). The CDR3 covers 14 residues. V was pared by 2 bases and J by 4 bases, with 10 bases between. For the CDR3, the DNA is TGTGCCAGCAGCTTATTATCGGTTTCAGATACGCAGTATTTT. Its translation is CASSLLSVSDTQYF.